The next 17 T cell receptor beta chains were all read from a single sample in a study of OX40 agonist ivuxolimab in advanced cancers. Produced via immunoSEQ multiplex PCR; TCRdb's table is partial and in-frame only. Altogether about 100,000 clones are present, under 95% being singletons, with the ten largest covering around 0.58%. Sample: CD4+ or CD8+ T cells sorted from blood, taken in a trial of the OX40 agonist ivuxolimab. These receptor sequences come from an adult with an advanced solid tumor such as melanoma, head and neck, liver or kidney cancer.

The rearrangement uses TRBV19 and TRBJ2-4, with 7 bases aligning to TRBD1. This CDR3 spans 17 amino acids. Germline-derived CDR1 and CDR2 are LNHDA and SQIVND (reference sequence). Trimming at V came to 8 bases and at J to 3 bases, leaving 16 bases not matched to a gene. The CDR3 DNA reads as TGTGCCAGTCCCACAGTTCTCGACAGGGATGGCAAAAACATTCAGTACTTC. It is translated as CASPTVLDRDGKNIQYF.

The rearrangement uses TRBV25-1 and TRBJ1-4; tentative D call: TRBD1 (5 bases). The CDR3 is 13 amino acids. Germline values: CDR1 MGHDK, CDR2 SYGVNS. V was shortened by 4 bases and J by 8 bases, with 11 bases between the two germline ends. The CDR3 DNA follows: TGTGCCAGCAGTGGAGGCGGGGACGAAAAACTGTTTTTT. It yields the protein CASSGGGDEKLFF. The complete variable domain, with remaining parts taken from reference TRBV25-1 and TRBJ1-4, reads EADIYQTPRYLVIGTGKKITLECSQTMGHDKMYWYQQDPGMELHLIHYSYGVNSTEKGDLSSESTVSRIRTEHFPLTLESARPSHTSQYLCASSGGGDEKLFFGSGTQLSVL.

This chain joins TRBV11-3 and TRBJ1-1; D unclear. The CDR3 has 13 residues. Germline V CDR1 and CDR2: SGHNT, YENEEA. V was shortened by 4 bases and J by 6 bases, with 12 bases between the two germline ends. The CDR3 bases are TGTGCCAGCAGCTCCCAAGGGTTAGCTGAAGCTTTCTTT. It codes for CASSSQGLAEAFF. The whole variable domain, remainder taken from reference TRBV11-3 and TRBJ1-1, is EAGVVQSPRYKIIEKKQPVAFWCNPISGHNTLYWYLQNLGQGPELLIRYENEEAVDDSQLPKDRFSAERLKGVDSTLKIQPAELGDSAVYLCASSSQGLAEAFFGQGTRLTVV.

The chain joins TRBV29-1 to TRBJ2-1; D is uncertain. This CDR3 contains 12 residues. Germline CDR1 is SQVTM and CDR2 is ANQGSEA. The V end was cut by 3 bases, the J end by 4 bases, with 7 bases between. CDR3 loop: CSVERRYNEQFF. CDR3 in DNA: TGCAGCGTTGAGAGGCGTTACAATGAGCAGTTCTTC.

The genes are TRBV5-1 and TRBJ2-6; 9 nucleotides agree with TRBD2. Germline V gene sequence: CDR1 SGHRS, CDR2 YFSETQ. J was trimmed by 2 bases and V by 7 bases; bases with no gene match: 4. This CDR3 has 15 amino acids. The CDR3: CASQASGTGANVLTF. In DNA, the CDR3 is TGCGCCAGCCAGGCTAGCGGGACTGGGGCCAACGTCCTGACTTTC.

The V gene is TRBV5-1, the J gene TRBJ1-2; D unresolved. V dropped 0 bases and J dropped 2 bases, with 8 bases sitting between them. Germline loops: CDR1 SGHRS, CDR2 YFSETQ. The CDR3 is 14 residues long. The CDR3 bases are TGCGCCAGCAGCTTGGCTGGCGGCAACTATGGCTACACCTTC. Translation gives CASSLAGGNYGYTF.

CDR3 protein: CASSSGTYNEQFF. The CDR3 DNA follows: TGCGCCAGCAGCTCCGGGACCTACAATGAGCAGTTCTTC. V gene TRBV5-1 combines with J gene TRBJ2-1, with a weak D call TRBD2 (5 bases). Between the trimmed V and J ends, which lost 3 bases and 2 bases, there was a span of 6 bases. CDR3 length: 13 residues. The germline V gene encodes CDR1 SGHRS and CDR2 YFSETQ.

The chain uses TRBV5-1 and TRBJ2-1, with 8 bases lining up with TRBD1. The CDR3 runs to 15 residues. Germline assignment: CDR1 SGHRS and CDR2 YFSETQ. J was trimmed by 10 bases and V by 4 bases; bases with no gene match: 13. The CDR3 DNA reads TGCGCCAGCAGCCTGGAGGACAGGGCCCTTTGGGAGCAGTTCTTC. Residues: CASSLEDRALWEQFF.

The CDR3 DNA reads TGTGCCAGCAGCTCGACTAGCGGGATAAGGAATGAGCAGTTCTTC. It specifies CASSSTSGIRNEQFF. The chain combines TRBV7-3 with TRBJ2-1, with 11 nucleotides matching TRBD2. There are 15 residues in the CDR3. CDR1 is SGHTA and CDR2 is FQGTGA in the germline V gene. Trimming removed 4 bases from V and 7 bases from J; junction bases left unmatched: 6.

The chain employs TRBV19 and TRBJ2-7, with D perhaps matching TRBD2 (6 bases). The CDR3 spans 15 residues. Trimming removed 4 bases at V and 3 bases at J, with 16 bases between. The V gene's germline CDR1 is LNHDA and CDR2 SQIVND (reference sequence). The DNA for the CDR3 is TGTGCCAGTAGTACAATTAGCGGAGGACTCTACGAGCAGTACTTC. Encoded protein: CASSTISGGLYEQYF.

In its sample, this clone was seen once. V is TRBV20-1 and J is TRBJ1-2; D gene unclear. The length of the CDR3 is 11 residues. The V end lost 1 base, the J end lost 8 bases, and 8 bases lay between the germline ends. From germline, CDR1 is DFQATT and CDR2 SNEGSKA (reference sequence). CDR3 residues: CSARGVGGYTF. The CDR3 bases are TGCAGTGCTAGAGGCGTAGGGGGCTACACCTTC.

Only one count was recorded for this clone. The chain is built from TRBV28 and TRBJ1-4; D is possibly TRBD1 (5 bases). Per the germline V gene, CDR1 is MDHEN and CDR2 is SYDVKM. The CDR3 has 15 residues. V lost 6 bases and J 4 bases, leaving 15 bases between the germline ends. The CDR3 sequence: CASSPNRDGNEKLFF. The CDR3 DNA reads TGTGCCAGCAGCCCTAACCGGGACGGTAATGAAAAACTGTTTTTT. The full variable domain, with the rest looked up from reference TRBV28 and TRBJ1-4, is DVKVTQSSRYLVKRTGEKVFLECVQDMDHENMFWYRQDPGLGLRLIYFSYDVKMKEKGDIPEGYSVSREKKERFSLILESASTNQTSMYLCASSPNRDGNEKLFFGSGTQLSVL.

V usage is TRBV4-2 and J usage is TRBJ1-3; perhaps TRBD1 as D (5 bases). The CDR3 spans 14 residues. V gave up 0 bases and J gave up 6 bases, with 9 bases separating them. In germline, CDR1 is LGHNA, CDR2 YNFKEQ. CDR3 loop: CASSQEWGENTIYF. Written as DNA, the CDR3 is TGTGCCAGCAGCCAAGAGTGGGGGGAAAACACCATATATTTT.

The chain combines TRBV7-2 with TRBJ2-7, with 10 bases fitting TRBD1. Germline lookup yields CDR1 SGHTA and CDR2 FQGNSA. The J segment lost 2 bases and the V segment lost 1 base, leaving 5 bases of the junction unmatched. The CDR3 contains 16 residues. This CDR3 is CASSLDRDRGTYEQYF. CDR3 bases: TGTGCCAGCAGCTTAGACCGGGACAGGGGAACCTACGAGCAGTACTTC.

This chain links TRBV21-1 with TRBJ1-2; the table's D call of TRBD1 was not tested on the DNA. TRBV21-1 is deemed a pseudogene. The CDR3 has 15 residues. This CDR3 reads CASRRLGQGANGYTF. For the CDR3, the DNA is TGTGCCAGCAGAAGATTGGGACAGGGGGCAAATGGCTACACCTTC.

This chain links TRBV28 with TRBJ2-7, with TRBD1 matching over 9 bases. The CDR3 contains 14 residues. Germline trimming cut 1 base from V and 5 bases from J; bases unmatched to any gene: 3. CDR1 is MDHEN, CDR2 SYDVKM, per germline. The DNA for the CDR3 is TGTGCCAGCAGTTTATATGGGACAGGGAACGAGCAGTACTTC. It is translated as CASSLYGTGNEQYF.

CDR3 nucleotides: TGTGCCAGCTCATCCCGACAGGGAGTTAATTATGGCTACACCTTC. Protein: CASSSRQGVNYGYTF. The chain has TRBV18 and TRBJ1-2; 7 bases are a match to TRBD1. CDR3 length: 15 amino acids. J was trimmed by 5 bases and V by 5 bases; bases with no gene match: 11. Germline CDR1 reads KGHSH; CDR2 reads LQKENI. Complete variable domain (other parts from reference TRBV18 and TRBJ1-2): NAGVMQNPRHLVRRRGQEARLRCSPMKGHSHVYWYRQLPEEGLKFMVYLQKENIIDESGMPKERFSAEFPKEGPSILRIQQVVRGDSAAYFCASSSRQGVNYGYTFGSGTRLTVV.